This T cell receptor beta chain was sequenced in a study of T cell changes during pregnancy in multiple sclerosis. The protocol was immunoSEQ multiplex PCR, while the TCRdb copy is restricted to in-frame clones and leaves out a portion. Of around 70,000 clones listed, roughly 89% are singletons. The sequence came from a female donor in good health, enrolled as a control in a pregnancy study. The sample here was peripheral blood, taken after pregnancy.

CDR3 bases: TGTGCCAGCAGCGGACAGATTATCCACTCTGGAAACACCATATATTTT. Translated: CASSGQIIHSGNTIYF. This chain uses TRBV7-9 with TRBJ1-3; possible D gene TRBD1, 6 bases. The CDR3 length is 16 residues. The germline CDR1 and CDR2 sequences are SEHNR and FQNEAQ (reference sequence). Trimming stripped 5 bases from V and 0 bases from J, with 14 bases between.